A single sample gave rise to the 8 T cell receptor beta chains below, sequenced in a study of shared clonotypes between healthy human individuals. The protocol was immunoSEQ multiplex PCR, while the TCRdb copy is restricted to in-frame clones and leaves out a portion. Here the sample spans approximately 2,000,000 clones, 80% to 95% being singletons. The sample consisted of naive CD4+ T cells from PBMCs. As for subset: CD45RA+ positively selected. These TCRs come from a man between 18 and 35 years old in good health. Some clones in this sample may be carry-over from other donors' samples.

This clone was picked up a small number of times. The gene calls are TRBV6-1 and TRBJ1-5; possible D gene TRBD1, 5 bases. V gave up 7 bases and J gave up 7 bases, with 20 bases separating them. This CDR3 spans 15 amino acids. Germline assignment: CDR1 MNHNS and CDR2 SASEGT. CDR3 residues: CASKGPGPIRQPQHF. CDR3 DNA: TGTGCCAGCAAGGGGCCAGGGCCCATTAGACAGCCCCAGCATTTT.

CDR3 protein: CASSQDRLAGGRDEQFF. The CDR3 DNA follows: TGTGCCAGCAGCCAAGATAGGCTAGCGGGAGGGCGCGATGAGCAGTTCTTC. This chain uses TRBV14 with TRBJ2-1, with 12 positions matching TRBD2. Per the germline V gene, CDR1 is SGHDN and CDR2 is FVKESK. This CDR3 is built from 17 residues. J was trimmed by 8 bases and V by 0 bases; bases with no gene match: 8.

V and J are TRBV6-5 and TRBJ1-2, with D perhaps TRBD1 (5 bases). V lost 6 bases and J 2 bases, leaving 10 bases between the germline ends. Germline values: CDR1 MNHEY, CDR2 SVGAGI. CDR3 size: 13 residues. The CDR3, as DNA: TGTGCCAGCAGCCGACAGTTAAACTATGGCTACACCTTC. Amino acids: CASSRQLNYGYTF.

The chain recombines TRBV28 with TRBJ1-5, with 9 bases that match TRBD1. Germline V gene data show CDR1 as MDHEN and CDR2 as SYDVKM. Trimming removed 6 bases from V and 3 bases from J; junction bases left unmatched: 6. CDR3 size: 15 residues. The CDR3 reads CASSPGQGNNQPQHF. The CDR3 nucleotides read TGTGCCAGCAGCCCCGGACAGGGGAACAATCAGCCCCAGCATTTT.

This chain joins TRBV15 and TRBJ2-3, with D uncertain. V lost 2 bases, J lost 1 base, and 7 bases lay in between. CDR1 and CDR2 (germline): LNHNV, YYDKDF (reference sequence). This CDR3 contains 14 residues. The chain's CDR3 is CATSRSRRTDTQYF. DNA of the CDR3: TGTGCCACCAGCAGAAGCAGACGCACAGATACGCAGTATTTT.

The chain joins TRBV5-8 to TRBJ2-2; perhaps TRBD1 as D (6 bases). The CDR3 extends over 16 amino acids. CDR1 is SGHTS, CDR2 YDEGEE, per germline. The V gene lost 2 bases and the J gene lost 1 base, with 12 bases spanning the gap. The CDR3 loop is CASSFPTGKNTGELFF. The CDR3 DNA reads as TGTGCCAGCAGCTTCCCGACAGGAAAGAACACCGGGGAGCTGTTTTTT.

V and J are TRBV19 and TRBJ2-6; possibly TRBD2 for D (5 bases). The CDR3 consists of 16 residues. Trimming took 4 bases from V and 2 from J, leaving 12 bases between them. Germline values: CDR1 LNHDA, CDR2 SQIVND (reference sequence). The DNA for the CDR3 is TGTGCCAGTAGTACGGGGTCGGGTACTGGGGCCAACGTCCTGACTTTC. Translation gives CASSTGSGTGANVLTF.

V gene TRBV7-2 combines with J gene TRBJ2-7; tentatively, D is TRBD1 or TRBD2 (5 bases each). Germline CDR1 is SGHTA and CDR2 is FQGNSA. This CDR3 spans 14 amino acids. V dropped 4 bases and J dropped 3 bases, with 13 bases sitting between them. This CDR3 is CASSSRRQGYEQYF. The CDR3 DNA sequence: TGTGCCAGCAGCTCACGGAGGCAGGGCTACGAGCAGTACTTC.